The rows below give T cell receptor beta chains drawn from one sample of a study of graft-versus-host responses after intestinal transplantation. Sequenced by immunoSEQ multiplex PCR; TCRdb stores in-frame clones only, minus some. The repertoire consists of around 96,000 clones, with roughly 92% occurring once and the leading ten covering approximately 0.17%. The antigens of these receptors remain unknown. Material: unstimulated CD4+ T cells sorted from spleen or lymph node cells, obtained before intestinal transplant. The receptors derive from a human donor who received an intestinal transplant. CDR3s include the opening cysteine and the closing phenylalanine or tryptophan. The D gene is left open where the match is weak. Clone sizes are given selectively: once, few, many, or a class where the clone is expanded.

size	D	V	J	DNA	CDR3
.	TRBD2	TRBV5-1	TRBJ2-3	TGCGCCAGCAGCTTACTTAGCGGGGGGGACAGCACAGATACGCAGTATTTT	CASSLLSGGDSTDTQYF
.	TRBD2	TRBV11-2	TRBJ2-5	TGTGCCAGCAGCTTATTTGCTAGCGGAATCCAAAAAAAAGAGACCCAGTACTTC	CASSLFASGIQKKETQYF
.	TRBD2	TRBV4-3	TRBJ2-7	TGCGCCAGCAGCCGAGAGCGGGGGGCGAACTACGAGCAGTACTTC	CASSRERGANYEQYF
.	.	TRBV2	TRBJ1-5	TGTGCCAGCAGTGAGGGAGGGTATAGCAATCAGCCCCAGCATTTT	CASSEGGYSNQPQHF
.	TRBD2	TRBV2	TRBJ2-3	TGTGCCAGCAGTGAGGGACTAGCGGGGAGCACAGATACGCAGTATTTT	CASSEGLAGSTDTQYF
.	.	TRBV27	TRBJ1-6	TGTGCCAGCAGTTTTGCCGTTGGTTTGGGTGGGGAGCGGCCCCTCCACTTT	CASSFAVGLGGERPLHF
.	.	TRBV30	TRBJ1-5	TGTGCCTGGAGTGGACAAAATCAGCCCCAGCATTTT	CAWSGQNQPQHF
few	.	TRBV4-1	TRBJ2-7	TGCGCCAGCAGCCAAGAAACCCGCCTGGTAGGGGACGAGCAGTACTTC	CASSQETRLVGDEQYF
once	TRBD1	TRBV2	TRBJ2-1	TGTGCCAGCAGTCCGGGACAGGGGGCTTGGGAGCAGTTCTTC	CASSPGQGAWEQFF
.	TRBD2	TRBV5-1	TRBJ2-7	TGCGCCAGCAGCTTGGAACCAGCGGGGGGTCTCTACGAGCAGTACTTC	CASSLEPAGGLYEQYF
.	TRBD2	TRBV6-1	TRBJ2-1	TGTGCCAGCAGTCCACTAGCGGAGCAGTTCTTC	CASSPLAEQFF
.	.	TRBV6-6	TRBJ1-2	TGTGCCAGCAGAATGGACACTAACTATGGCTACACCTTC	CASRMDTNYGYTF
.	.	TRBV6-6	TRBJ1-5	TGTGCCAGCAGGAGCCTCGACAGTAGCAATCAGCCCCAGCATTTT	CASRSLDSSNQPQHF
.	.	TRBV6-5	TRBJ2-4	TGTGCCAGCAGTTACTCGAATCAGGGCGCGGTTATTCAGTACTTC	CASSYSNQGAVIQYF
.	.	TRBV2	TRBJ1-5	TGTGCCAGCAGTGTCCTCGGGGGCAATCAGCCCCAGCATTTT	CASSVLGGNQPQHF
.	.	TRBV27	TRBJ1-5	TGTGCCAGCAGTCTCCCGAGGGGGAGCAATCAGCCCCAGCATTTT	CASSLPRGSNQPQHF
.	TRBD1	TRBV10-1	TRBJ2-1	TGCGCCTCACAGATCCCCAGGACAGGTGATGAGCAGTTCTTC	CASQIPRTGDEQFF
once	.	TRBV6-1	TRBJ2-2	TGTGCCAGCACCAAGGGGGGGGTCCTTACCGGGGAGCTGTTTTTT	CASTKGGVLTGELFF
.	.	TRBV10-2	TRBJ1-2	TGCGCCAGTCACGGGGGGATCGAGGGGAACTATGGCTACACCTTC	CASHGGIEGNYGYTF
once	.	TRBV19	TRBJ1-2	TGTGCCACCAAACGGGGGGCCGGGGACTATGGCTACACCTTC	CATKRGAGDYGYTF
.	.	TRBV9	TRBJ2-2	TGTGCCAGCAGCGCCTCAGGGGACGTGGGGGAGCTGTTTTTT	CASSASGDVGELFF
.	.	TRBV7-9	TRBJ1-3	TGTGCCAGCAGCTTAGACGGGGCTGGAAACACCATATATTTT	CASSLDGAGNTIYF
.	.	TRBV7-9	TRBJ2-2	TGTGCCAGCAGCTTAGATGGGGCTAGCACCGGGGAGCTGTTTTTT	CASSLDGASTGELFF
.	.	TRBV7-3	TRBJ2-1	TGTGCCAGCAGCCGTGTTAGCGGCTCCTACAATGAGCAGTTCTTC	CASSRVSGSYNEQFF
once	.	TRBV19	TRBJ1-4	TGTGCCAGTACTAAACCAGGCGTCCCTAATGAAAAACTGTTTTTT	CASTKPGVPNEKLFF
.	.	TRBV15	TRBJ1-2	TGTGCCACCAGCATCTCCAGGACTAACTATGGCTACACCTTC	CATSISRTNYGYTF
.	.	TRBV6-1	TRBJ2-3	TGTGCCAGCACCATAGACATGTTCGGCACAGATACGCAGTATTTT	CASTIDMFGTDTQYF
.	TRBD2	TRBV6-5	TRBJ2-2	TGTGCCAGCAGGATCGGGGGGAGTTGGACCGGGGAGCTGTTTTTT	CASRIGGSWTGELFF
.	.	TRBV7-2	TRBJ2-6	TGTGCCAGCTCCCGACAGGGAGGTGCTGGGGCCAACGTCCTGACTTTC	CASSRQGGAGANVLTF
once	.	TRBV10-1	TRBJ2-7	TGCGCCAGCAGTTCTTCAGTGTGGGGGGACTCCTACGAGCAGTACTTC	CASSSSVWGDSYEQYF
.	.	TRBV5-1	TRBJ2-1	TGCGCCAGCAGCTCCTATACAGGAAACAATGAGCAGTTCTTC	CASSSYTGNNEQFF
.	.	TRBV6-6	TRBJ2-7	TGTGCCAGCAGTTACGGGGGACAAGCCTACGAGCAGTACTTC	CASSYGGQAYEQYF
.	.	TRBV7-9	TRBJ2-6	TGTGCCAGCCACTCTGGGGCCAACGTCCTGACTTTC	CASHSGANVLTF
few	TRBD1	TRBV10-1	TRBJ2-7	TGCGCCAGCAGTGAGTCATTAGGACAGGCGAACTACGAGCAGTACTTC	CASSESLGQANYEQYF
.	.	TRBV2	TRBJ2-1	TGTGCCAGCACCAGAGAGACGGGAAGCTCCTACAATGAGCAGTTCTTC	CASTRETGSSYNEQFF
.	.	TRBV21-1	TRBJ1-4	TGTGCCAGCAGCAATACAGGAGAAAAACTGTTTTTT	CASSNTGEKLFF
.	TRBD1	TRBV2	TRBJ1-5	TGTGCCAGCAGTGCAACAGGGGCAGACCAGCCCCAGCATTTT	CASSATGADQPQHF
few	.	TRBV4-2	TRBJ1-5	TGTGCCAGCAGCCCGCACTGGACAGGCAATCAGCCCCAGCATTTT	CASSPHWTGNQPQHF
.	.	TRBV28	TRBJ2-7	TGTGCCAGCAGTTCCGTGACTCCTAACTACGAGCAGTACTTC	CASSSVTPNYEQYF
.	.	TRBV5-4	TRBJ1-2	TGTGCCAGCAGCTTGGCCGGAGGCGCCCGAAACTATGGCTACACCTTC	CASSLAGGARNYGYTF
.	.	TRBV27	TRBJ2-6	TGTGCCAGCAGTTTATTTTTGGGGACTTTATCTGGGGCCAACGTCCTGACTTTC	CASSLFLGTLSGANVLTF
.	.	TRBV28	TRBJ2-7	TGTGCCAGCAGCGCGGGGGCCCAAAGCTCCTACGAGCAGTACTTC	CASSAGAQSSYEQYF
.	.	TRBV7-7	TRBJ2-1	TGTGCCAGCAGTAAGGGGGTTAACAATGAGCAGTTCTTC	CASSKGVNNEQFF
.	.	TRBV6-5	TRBJ1-1	TGTGCCAGCAGTTACAAACCGGGATCTGAAGCTTTCTTT	CASSYKPGSEAFF
.	TRBD2	TRBV5-6	TRBJ2-1	TGTGCCAGCAGCCAGGGACTAGCGGGCTACAATGAGCAGTTCTTC	CASSQGLAGYNEQFF
.	TRBD2	TRBV30	TRBJ2-5	TGTGCCTGGAGTGTACGGCTAGCGGAGAAAGAGACCCAGTACTTC	CAWSVRLAEKETQYF
.	.	TRBV5-1	TRBJ2-5	TGCGCCAGCAGCTTGGTGCCCAGCCAAGAGACCCAGTACTTC	CASSLVPSQETQYF